These 27 T cell receptor beta chains originate from one sample sequenced in a study of OX40 agonist ivuxolimab in advanced cancers. TCRdb's copy holds only in-frame clones and misses some; the assay was immunoSEQ multiplex PCR. The data hold several thousand clones, with roughly 77% observed a single time. Sequencing was performed on CD4+ or CD8+ T cells sorted from blood, taken in a trial of the OX40 agonist ivuxolimab. The receptors stem from an adult with an advanced solid tumor such as melanoma, head and neck, liver or kidney cancer.

This clone is a singleton in its sample. The chain is built from TRBV2 and TRBJ1-1, with no clear D. The germline V gene has CDR1 SNHLY and CDR2 FYNNEI. V was pared by 4 bases and J by 0 bases, with 9 bases between. The CDR3 totals 14 residues. The CDR3 protein is CASSAGVMNTEAFF. In nucleotides, the CDR3 is TGTGCCAGCAGTGCTGGGGTAATGAACACTGAAGCTTTCTTT.

J is TRBJ1-6 and V is TRBV5-6; D ambiguous. The germline CDR1 and CDR2 sequences are SGHDT and YYEEEE. V lost 4 bases to trimming and J lost 3 bases, with 23 bases between them. This CDR3 region has 19 residues. CDR3 in DNA: TGTGCCAGCAGCCGTAAGAACGAGGACGTTCTCCTCTATAATTCACCCCTCCACTTT. Residues: CASSRKNEDVLLYNSPLHF.

This chain joins TRBV19 and TRBJ1-5, with a possible D match to TRBD1 (6 bases). Per the germline V gene, CDR1 is LNHDA and CDR2 is SQIVND (reference sequence). This CDR3 is 15 amino acids long. V was trimmed by 3 bases and J by 4 bases, leaving 13 bases between them. The CDR3, as DNA: TGTGCCAGTAGTATTTGGGGGGGCGCGAATCAGCCCCAGCATTTT. Its translation is CASSIWGGANQPQHF.

This chain joins TRBV28 and TRBJ2-3, with TRBD2 matching over 13 bases. The CDR3 totals 18 residues. The trim removed 3 bases at V and 3 bases at J, leaving 9 bases unmatched. In germline, CDR1 is MDHEN, CDR2 SYDVKM. CDR3 bases: TGTGCCAGCAGTTTCCTTACGTTGGGACTAGCGGGAACAGATACGCAGTATTTT. Protein sequence: CASSFLTLGLAGTDTQYF.

The rearrangement links TRBV27 to TRBJ2-7; D is ambiguous. CDR3 size: 15 residues. Germline CDR1 MNHEY, CDR2 SMNVEV (reference sequence). Trimming removed 5 bases at V and 2 bases at J, with 16 bases between. The CDR3 region is CASSAWAENTYEQYF. Written as DNA, the CDR3 is TGTGCCAGCAGTGCATGGGCAGAGAATACCTACGAGCAGTACTTC.

The gene calls are TRBV28 and TRBJ1-2, with D possibly TRBD1 on 5 matching bases. This CDR3 comprises 15 residues. Germline values: CDR1 MDHEN, CDR2 SYDVKM. With 7 bases removed from V and 0 bases from J, the gap between germline ends came to 15 bases. The CDR3 spells CASTFMATANYGYTF. The CDR3 region has the DNA TGTGCCAGCACCTTCATGGCGACAGCTAACTATGGCTACACCTTC.

The chain couples TRBV29-1 to TRBJ2-5; D may be TRBD1 (5 bases). In germline, CDR1 is SQVTM, CDR2 ANQGSEA. This CDR3 region has 16 residues. Trimming pared 0 bases from V and 5 bases from J, leaving 19 bases between. In DNA form, the CDR3 reads TGCAGCGTTGAAGATCTCGGTCAGGGATTCGGGGAGACCCAGTACTTC. It specifies CSVEDLGQGFGETQYF.

The rearrangement uses TRBV5-1 and TRBJ2-3, with 8 bases lining up with TRBD2. The V segment lost 0 bases and the J segment 5 bases; nucleotides outside the gene matches: 8. The CDR3 sequence is 16 residues long. Germline CDR1 reads SGHRS; CDR2 reads YFSETQ. Here the CDR3 reads CASSLAGAGGIDTQYF. In nucleotides, the CDR3 is TGCGCCAGCAGCTTGGCCGGGGCGGGGGGCATAGATACGCAGTATTTT.

The chain recombines TRBV2 with TRBJ1-3; D possibly corresponds to TRBD1 (6 bases). The CDR3 spans 12 residues. Per the germline V gene, CDR1 is SNHLY and CDR2 is FYNNEI. V gave up 7 bases and J gave up 5 bases, with 9 bases separating them. CDR3 in amino acids: CASTDRRNTIYF. CDR3 bases: TGTGCCAGCACGGACAGACGAAACACCATATATTTT.

The chain uses TRBV28 and TRBJ2-3, with a weak D call TRBD1 (5 bases). The ends were cut back, 6 bases at V and 0 bases at J, with 10 bases in the middle. Germline CDR1 and CDR2: MDHEN and SYDVKM. This CDR3 has 14 residues. For the CDR3, the DNA is TGTGCCAGCAGGCAGGGATTCAGCACAGATACGCAGTATTTT. Protein product: CASRQGFSTDTQYF.

The V call is TRBV28, the J call TRBJ2-7; D is ambiguous. Germline CDR1 is MDHEN and CDR2 is SYDVKM. The CDR3 spans 13 residues. Between the trimmed V and J ends, which lost 1 base and 9 bases, there was a span of 13 bases. The CDR3 loop reads CASSLSRYNRQYF. The CDR3 nucleotides are TGTGCCAGCAGTTTATCGCGTTATAACAGGCAGTACTTC.

The chain has TRBV7-6 and TRBJ2-7, with D uncertain. Germline assignment: CDR1 SGHVS and CDR2 FNYEAQ. The V gene lost 1 base and the J gene lost 7 bases, with 17 bases spanning the gap. The CDR3 is 15 residues long. The CDR3 region is CASSLGAGVGSEQYF. The DNA for the CDR3 is TGTGCCAGCAGCTTAGGGGCCGGCGTGGGGTCGGAGCAGTACTTC. The whole variable domain, remainder taken from reference TRBV7-6 and TRBJ2-7, is GAGVSQSPRYKVTKRGQDVALRCDPISGHVSLYWYRQALGQGPEFLTYFNYEAQQDKSGLPNDRFSAERPEGSISTLTIQRTEQRDSAMYRCASSLGAGVGSEQYFGPGTRLTVT.

This rearrangement joins TRBV7-9 to TRBJ1-5, with a tentative D call TRBD1 (6 bases). With 3 bases removed from V and 5 bases from J, the gap between germline ends came to 11 bases. Germline-derived CDR1 and CDR2 are SEHNR and FQNEAQ (reference sequence). The CDR3 is made up of 14 amino acids. CDR3 residues: CASSLGGPHQPQHF. CDR3 DNA: TGTGCCAGCAGCTTGGGGGGGCCACATCAGCCCCAGCATTTT.

The rearrangement uses TRBV7-8 and TRBJ2-7, with D perhaps given as TRBD1 or TRBD2 (6 bases each). Trimming pared 5 bases from V and 3 bases from J, leaving 17 bases between. Germline CDR1 is SGHVS and CDR2 is FQNEAQ. The CDR3 extends over 15 amino acids. The CDR3 region has the DNA TGTGCCAGCAGCCCATCGGGGGCCAGCCTCTACGAGCAGTACTTC. This encodes CASSPSGASLYEQYF.

This clone was recorded once. The chain combines TRBV28 with TRBJ2-1; 8 bases match TRBD2. Losses at the gene ends were 3 bases for V and 2 bases for J; bases not matched to a gene: 6. The CDR3 length is 16 residues. CDR1 and CDR2 (germline): MDHEN, SYDVKM. The CDR3 nucleotides are TGTGCCAGCAGTTTGGATAGCGGGGCAGCCTACAATGAGCAGTTCTTC. This sequence encodes CASSLDSGAAYNEQFF. The variable domain in full, completed from reference TRBV28 and TRBJ2-1, reads DVKVTQSSRYLVKRTGEKVFLECVQDMDHENMFWYRQDPGLGLRLIYFSYDVKMKEKGDIPEGYSVSREKKERFSLILESASTNQTSMYLCASSLDSGAAYNEQFFGPGTRLTVL.

In its sample, this clone was seen a few times. The chain employs TRBV28 and TRBJ2-1, with D perhaps assigned TRBD1 or TRBD2 (6 bases each). Germline V lookup: CDR1 MDHEN, CDR2 SYDVKM. There are 19 residues in the CDR3. The ends were cut back, 3 bases at V and 0 bases at J, with 21 bases in the middle. The DNA of the CDR3 is TGTGCCAGCAGTTTTGGCCAGACTGACGGGGGCAGCTCCTACAATGAGCAGTTCTTC. Translation: CASSFGQTDGGSSYNEQFF.

This sequence joins TRBV2 and TRBJ1-2, with a tentative D call TRBD1 (5 bases). Germline CDR1 is SNHLY and CDR2 is FYNNEI. The CDR3 totals 14 residues. V lost 0 bases, J lost 3 bases, and 8 bases lay in between. The CDR3 reads CASSEATDYYGYTF. The CDR3 DNA is TGTGCCAGCAGTGAAGCGACAGATTACTATGGCTACACCTTC.

The chain carries TRBV4-3 and TRBJ1-2; D is unclear. Germline-derived CDR1 and CDR2 are LGHNA and YSLEER. The CDR3 is made up of 17 amino acids. The V gene lost 3 bases and the J gene lost 0 bases, with 17 bases spanning the gap. The chain's CDR3 is CASSQDPSGGPNYGYTF. In DNA, the CDR3 is TGCGCCAGCAGCCAGGACCCTTCCGGAGGGCCTAACTATGGCTACACCTTC.

This clone was counted a few times. The rearrangement links TRBV6-6 to TRBJ1-1, with D tentatively TRBD1 (5 bases). CDR3 length: 14 amino acids. Germline V gives CDR1 MNHNY, CDR2 SVGAGI (reference sequence). V was pared by 2 bases and J by 4 bases, with 11 bases between. The CDR3 nucleotides read TGTGCCAGCAGTTACAATCCAGGGCGCACTGAAGCTTTCTTT. Encoded protein: CASSYNPGRTEAFF.

V gene TRBV7-9 combines with J gene TRBJ2-7; tentative D call: TRBD1 (7 bases). Germline-derived CDR1 and CDR2 are SEHNR and FQNEAQ (reference sequence). V dropped 5 bases and J dropped 2 bases, with 13 bases sitting between them. This CDR3 is built from 14 residues. Here the CDR3 reads CASSGRDRPYEQYF. The CDR3 DNA is TGTGCCAGCAGCGGGCGGGACAGACCCTACGAGCAGTACTTC.

The chain couples TRBV27 to TRBJ2-3; D is undetermined. The CDR3 contains 12 residues. The germline gives CDR1 MNHEY, CDR2 SMNVEV (reference sequence). V lost 2 bases, J lost 4 bases, and 4 bases lay in between. The CDR3 DNA follows: TGTGCCAGCAGTTTAAATCCAGATACGCAGTATTTT. It is translated as CASSLNPDTQYF.

The rearrangement joins TRBV11-2 to TRBJ1-2; D remains ambiguous. The germline V gene has CDR1 SGHAT and CDR2 FQNNGV. The CDR3 sequence is 13 residues long. V was clipped by 1 base and J by 4 bases, with 7 bases between them. The CDR3 DNA reads TGTGCCAGCAGCTTAGGGCGGACCTATGGCTACACCTTC. This gives the protein CASSLGRTYGYTF.

V and J are TRBV7-2 and TRBJ2-3, with 13 bases fitting TRBD2. CDR1 SGHTA and CDR2 FQGNSA come from the germline V gene. This CDR3 contains 15 residues. J lost 7 bases, V lost 5 bases, and 6 bases had no gene match. The CDR3 DNA reads as TGTGCCAGCAGCCCACCGGGACTAGCGGGGTATACGCAGTATTTT. It codes for CASSPPGLAGYTQYF.

This clone turned up a few times. V and J are TRBV19 and TRBJ2-3; perhaps TRBD2 as D (5 bases). Germline CDR1 LNHDA, CDR2 SQIVND (reference sequence). The CDR3 spans 13 residues. V dropped 3 bases and J dropped 6 bases, with 10 bases sitting between them. The CDR3 DNA reads TGTGCCAGTAGTATGTGGGAGAGGGATACGCAGTATTTT. This encodes CASSMWERDTQYF.

The chain recombines TRBV6-6 with TRBJ2-5, with D uncertain. The germline V gene has CDR1 MNHNY and CDR2 SVGAGI (reference sequence). With 3 bases removed from V and 2 bases from J, the gap between germline ends came to 7 bases. The CDR3 has 13 residues. In nucleotides, the CDR3 is TGTGCCAGCAGTTATCAACAGCAAGAGACCCAGTACTTC. This codes for CASSYQQQETQYF.

The chain employs TRBV15 and TRBJ2-7, with D tentatively TRBD1 (6 bases). CDR1 and CDR2 from the germline V gene are LNHNV and YYDKDF (reference sequence). V was clipped by 7 bases and J by 7 bases, with 14 bases between them. CDR3 length equals 12 residues. Written as DNA, the CDR3 is TGTGCCACCAAGGACAGTCTAGGAGAGCAGTACTTC. Protein: CATKDSLGEQYF.

The gene calls are TRBV7-4 and TRBJ2-7; the D gene is possibly TRBD1 (6 bases). CDR3 length: 15 amino acids. The germline V gene has CDR1 SGHVT and CDR2 SQSDAQ. With 4 bases removed from V and 0 bases from J, the gap between germline ends came to 13 bases. The CDR3 loop reads CASSYRTVSSYEQYF. The CDR3 nucleotides read TGTGCCAGCAGCTACAGGACAGTTAGCTCCTACGAGCAGTACTTC.